Listed here is a single TCR beta chain. Other DNA sequences in the sample encode the same CDR3. This record comes from a study of T cell responses to AZD1222 COVID-19 vaccine. Clones were read by immunoSEQ multiplex PCR, and TCRdb kept only the in-frame ones, dropping some. The table records some 100,000 clones, about 89% of them present only once. The germline V gene encodes CDR1 SGHNT and CDR2 YYREEE (reference sequence). The CDR3 covers 13 residues. The V end was cut by 0 bases, the J end by 3 bases, with 4 bases between. The sample was peripheral blood, taken on day 0 of AZD1222 vaccination. This clonotype was obtained from an adult in good health. V is TRBV5-4 and J is TRBJ1-3; D ambiguous. This chain's CDR3 is CASSLAGGNTIYF. Written as DNA, the CDR3 is TGTGCCAGCAGCTTGGCCGGTGGAAACACCATATATTTT. The full variable domain, its missing parts supplied by reference TRBV5-4 and TRBJ1-3, is ETGVTQSPTHLIKTRGQQVTLRCSSQSGHNTVSWYQQALGQGPQFIFQYYREEENGRGNFPPRFSGLQFPNYSSELNVNALELDDSALYLCASSLAGGNTIYFGEGSWLTVV.